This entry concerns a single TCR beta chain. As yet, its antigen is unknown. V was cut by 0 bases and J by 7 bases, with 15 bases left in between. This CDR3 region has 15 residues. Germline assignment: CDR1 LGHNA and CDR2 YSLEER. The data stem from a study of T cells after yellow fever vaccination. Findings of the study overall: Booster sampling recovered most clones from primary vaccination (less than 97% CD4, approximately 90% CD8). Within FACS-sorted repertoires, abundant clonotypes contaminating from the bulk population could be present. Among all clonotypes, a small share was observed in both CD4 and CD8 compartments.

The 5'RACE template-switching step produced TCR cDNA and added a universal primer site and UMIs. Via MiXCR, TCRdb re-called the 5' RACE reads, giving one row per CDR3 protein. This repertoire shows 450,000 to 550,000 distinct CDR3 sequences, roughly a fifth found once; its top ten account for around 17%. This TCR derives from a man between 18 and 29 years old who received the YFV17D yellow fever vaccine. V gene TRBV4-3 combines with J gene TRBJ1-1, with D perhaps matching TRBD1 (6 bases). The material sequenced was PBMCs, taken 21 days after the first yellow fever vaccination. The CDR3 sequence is CASSQEFRGLGEAFF. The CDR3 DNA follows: TGCGCCAGCAGCCAAGAATTCCGGGGGCTTGGTGAAGCTTTCTTT.